This record looks at one T cell receptor (beta chain) sequence and its context. What it binds is unknown. cDNA molecules carried unique molecular identifiers, and template switching added a universal primer site. TCRdb redid the calling of the 5' RACE reads with MiXCR, one entry per CDR3 protein. The profile shows about 810,000 distinct CDR3 sequences, 9% to 15% of them singletons. Per the germline V gene, CDR1 is SGHRS and CDR2 is YFSETQ. V shed 4 bases, J shed 2 bases, and the junction held 4 bases outside the gene matches. The CDR3 runs to 14 residues. The entry originates in a study of identical twins. Study results and caveats: Invariant MAIT and iNKT cells could partly confound zero-insertion analyses. Excess twin sharing in beta out-of-frame sequences was weaker.

These records were also assigned to another study, of yellow fever vaccine responses in identical twins.

This sequence originates from a woman in her late teens or twenties in good health. The gene calls are TRBV5-1 and TRBJ2-3; the match to TRBD2 covers 7 bases. The material sequenced was PBMCs. The DNA of the CDR3 is TGCGCCAGCAGCCGGGACTATCTCACAGATACGCAGTATTTT. Protein sequence: CASSRDYLTDTQYF.